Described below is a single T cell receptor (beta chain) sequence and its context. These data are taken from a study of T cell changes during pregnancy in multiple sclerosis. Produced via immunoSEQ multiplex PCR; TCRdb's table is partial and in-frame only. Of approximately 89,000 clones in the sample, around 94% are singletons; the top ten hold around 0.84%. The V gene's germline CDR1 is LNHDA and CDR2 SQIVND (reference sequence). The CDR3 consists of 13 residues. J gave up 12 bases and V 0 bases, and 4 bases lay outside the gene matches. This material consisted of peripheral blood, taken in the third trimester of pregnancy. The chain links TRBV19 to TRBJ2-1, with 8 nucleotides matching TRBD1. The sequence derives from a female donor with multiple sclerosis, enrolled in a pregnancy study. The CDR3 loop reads CASSIDTGGRQFF. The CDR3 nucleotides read TGTGCCAGTAGTATAGACACAGGGGGTCGGCAGTTCTTC.